Sequencing of this TCR beta chain was carried out in a study of shared clonotypes between healthy human individuals. General study points: Memory subsets generally showed lower estimated richness than naive subsets.

This CDR3 spans 16 amino acids. The germline V gene has CDR1 MNHEY and CDR2 SMNVEV (reference sequence). V lost 1 base, J lost 4 bases, and 14 bases lay in between. This clone has only one observation. Its target is not known. As defined, naive CD8 cells were CD45RO-negative and positively selected for CCR7, with terminally differentiated effector memory CD45RA+ cells excluded. Assay used: immunoSEQ multiplex PCR; TCRdb lists only in-frame clones, some missing. The sample holds about 2.2 million clones, about 92% seen once. The chain combines TRBV27 with TRBJ1-3; D is possibly TRBD1 (6 bases). The sequencing sample was made of naive CD8+ T cells from PBMCs. The TCR sequence derives from a man younger than 35 in good health. Some clones in this sample may be carry-over from other donors' samples. The DNA for the CDR3 is TGTGCCAGCAGTTTATTGAAGGGGGTGGCGGGAAACACCATATATTTT. The encoded protein is CASSLLKGVAGNTIYF.